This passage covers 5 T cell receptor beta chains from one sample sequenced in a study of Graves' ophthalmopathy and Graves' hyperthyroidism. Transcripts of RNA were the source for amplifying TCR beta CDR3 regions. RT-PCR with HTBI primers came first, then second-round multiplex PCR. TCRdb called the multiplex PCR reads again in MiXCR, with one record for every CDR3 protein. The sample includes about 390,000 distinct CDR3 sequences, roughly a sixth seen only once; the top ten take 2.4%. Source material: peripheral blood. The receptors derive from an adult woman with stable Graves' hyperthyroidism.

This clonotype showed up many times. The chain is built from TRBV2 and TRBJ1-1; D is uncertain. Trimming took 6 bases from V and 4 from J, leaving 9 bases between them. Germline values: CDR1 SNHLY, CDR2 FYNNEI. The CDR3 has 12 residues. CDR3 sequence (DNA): TGTGCCAGCAGCGACCTTGGCACTGAAGCTTTCTTT. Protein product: CASSDLGTEAFF.

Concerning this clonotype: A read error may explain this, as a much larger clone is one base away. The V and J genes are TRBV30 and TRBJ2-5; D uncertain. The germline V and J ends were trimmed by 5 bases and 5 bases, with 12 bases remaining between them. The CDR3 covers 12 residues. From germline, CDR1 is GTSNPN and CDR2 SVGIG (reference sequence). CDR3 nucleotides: TGTGCCTGGGGGCCCCAAGGGGAGACCCAGTACTTC. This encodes CAWGPQGETQYF.

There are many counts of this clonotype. DNA for the CDR3: TGTGCCAGCAGCTTGGCAGGGGCACGGATAGTGAACACTGAAGCTTTCTTT. Its translation: CASSLAGARIVNTEAFF. The rearrangement links TRBV5-4 to TRBJ1-1, with D possibly matching TRBD1 (6 bases). From germline, CDR1 is SGHNT and CDR2 YYREEE (reference sequence). V lost 0 bases and J 0 bases, leaving 15 bases between the germline ends. The CDR3 has 17 amino acids.

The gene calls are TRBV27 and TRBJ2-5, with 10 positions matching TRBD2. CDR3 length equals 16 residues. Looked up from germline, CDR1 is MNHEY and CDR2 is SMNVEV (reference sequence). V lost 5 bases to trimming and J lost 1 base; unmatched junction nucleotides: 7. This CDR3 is CASSELAGTFQETQYF. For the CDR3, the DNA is TGTGCCAGCAGTGAACTAGCGGGGACCTTCCAAGAGACCCAGTACTTC.

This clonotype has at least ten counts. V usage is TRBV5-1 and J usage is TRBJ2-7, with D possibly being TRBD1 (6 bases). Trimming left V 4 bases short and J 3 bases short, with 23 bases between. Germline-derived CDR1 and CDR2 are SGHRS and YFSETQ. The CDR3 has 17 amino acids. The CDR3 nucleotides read TGCGCCAGCAGCCTCTTCCCTACAGGGCTCAAATTCTACGAGCAGTACTTC. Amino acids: CASSLFPTGLKFYEQYF.